Reported below is one TCR beta chain. This record comes from a study of CD8+CD57+ T cells in acquired aplastic anemia. For the study at large: The sorted CD4+ and CD8+ cells yielded an average approximately 3.2 ug of DNA. Average CD4+ read depth in healthy donors was 10 million to 12 million reads.

The study profiled TCR beta VDJ and CDR3 using genomic DNA as template. TCRdb called the reads again in MiXCR, with one record for every CDR3 protein. The sample shows 200,000 to 250,000 distinct CDR3 sequences, almost 35% of them seen only once. This CDR3 spans 15 amino acids. V dropped 4 bases and J dropped 3; count of bases not matched to a gene: 5. The germline gives CDR1 KGHDR, CDR2 SFDVKD. The sample consisted of sorted CD4+, CD8+, or CD8+CD57+ T cells (not recorded which) from PBMCs. This chain uses TRBV24-1 with TRBJ2-7; 10 bases line up with TRBD1. The clonotype was recovered from a human donor in good health, serving as a control. This CDR3 is CATSDPGTGDYEQYF. The CDR3 nucleotides read TGTGCCACCAGTGACCCCGGGACAGGGGACTACGAGCAGTACTTC.